These 8 T cell receptor beta chains came from one sample sequenced in a study of T cells in Graves' hyperthyroidism and ophthalmopathy. Amplification of TCR beta CDR3 regions used RNA as the template. The primer set for the first-round RT-PCR of the TCR CDR3 was HTBI. TCRdb reprocessed the multiplex PCR reads with MiXCR, giving one entry per CDR3 protein. The table has some 600,000 distinct CDR3 sequences, about 15% seen once; the top ten hold roughly 5.5%. The sequenced sample consisted of blood. Receptors were obtained from a woman between 25 and 40 years old with Graves' hyperthyroidism that later progressed to Graves' ophthalmopathy.

The chain has TRBV29-1 and TRBJ1-1; D remains ambiguous. Germline V gives CDR1 SQVTM, CDR2 ANQGSEA. This CDR3 is built from 13 residues. Trimming took off 7 bases at V and 1 base at J, with 13 bases between the two ends. In DNA form, the CDR3 reads TGCAGCGCCCAACCGGACGGGAACACTGAAGCTTTCTTT. It translates to CSAQPDGNTEAFF.

This clonotype was counted many times. The chain is built from TRBV6-1 and TRBJ2-1; 11 bases line up with TRBD2. The junction had 10 bases not matched to a gene; V was cut back by 6 bases and J by 6 bases. CDR3 length: 16 amino acids. Per germline, CDR1 MNHNS and CDR2 SASEGT. The CDR3 protein is CASRVLSGRAANEQFF. CDR3 DNA sequence: TGTGCCAGCAGAGTCCTTAGCGGGAGGGCCGCCAATGAGCAGTTCTTC.

V and J are TRBV6-1 and TRBJ2-7; D gene uncertain. CDR1 and CDR2 from the germline V gene are MNHNS and SASEGT. The CDR3 has 14 residues. V was shortened by 6 bases and J by 0 bases, with 12 bases between the two germline ends. This chain's CDR3 is CASRVGFSSYEQYF. CDR3 nucleotide sequence: TGTGCCAGCAGGGTGGGGTTTAGCTCCTACGAGCAGTACTTC.

In its sample, this clonotype was seen many times. The V and J genes are TRBV7-9 and TRBJ2-7; possible D gene TRBD1, 6 bases. Trimming shortened V by 1 base and J by 2 bases, and 12 bases separated the two germline ends. CDR3 length: 15 residues. Germline loops: CDR1 SEHNR, CDR2 FQNEAQ (reference sequence). In DNA, the CDR3 is TGTGCCAGCAGCTTAGACCGGGACACCGCCTACGAGCAGTACTTC. This gives the protein CASSLDRDTAYEQYF.

This clonotype was counted many times. This chain joins TRBV27 and TRBJ2-7, with TRBD2 matching 7 bases. Per germline, CDR1 MNHEY and CDR2 SMNVEV (reference sequence). This CDR3 contains 15 residues. With V trimmed by 0 bases and J by 4 bases, 6 bases remained unmatched. The CDR3 is CASSLSPSGDYEQYF. The CDR3 nucleotides read TGTGCCAGCAGTTTATCTCCTAGCGGAGATTACGAGCAGTACTTC.

Ten or more counts support this clonotype. The genes are TRBV12-3 or TRBV12-4 and TRBJ2-5; the D is unclear. There are 12 residues in the CDR3. V was cut by 3 bases and J by 4 bases, with 6 bases left in between. CDR3 DNA: TGTGCCAGCAGTTTTGGCAGAGAGACCCAGTACTTC. This translates into CASSFGRETQYF.

This clonotype was found many times. The V and J genes are TRBV9 and TRBJ2-2; no clear D gene. V lost 5 bases and J 6 bases, leaving 8 bases between the germline ends. Germline-derived CDR1 and CDR2 are SGDLS and YYNGEE. CDR3 length: 12 residues. In DNA form, the CDR3 reads TGTGCCAGCAGTCCCAGCCCCGGGGAGCTGTTTTTT. Protein: CASSPSPGELFF.

This sequence joins TRBV12-3 or TRBV12-4 and TRBJ2-7; D may be TRBD1 or TRBD2 (5 bases each). This CDR3 is 12 amino acids long. The V end was cut by 5 bases, the J end by 5 bases, with 10 bases between. The CDR3 DNA follows: TGTGCCAGCAGTCGGGACGTAAACGAGCAGTACTTC. Translating it yields CASSRDVNEQYF.